These 32 T cell receptor beta chains were all obtained from the same sample, sequenced in a study of blood T cell repertoires in COVID-19. Profiled with immunoSEQ multiplex PCR; TCRdb holds only in-frame clones, not every one. The sample includes about 120,000 clones, about 85% of them seen just once. The sequenced material came from peripheral blood. The receptors originated from a human donor in a cohort sampled during active COVID-19.

This clone appeared once. Written as DNA, the CDR3 is TGTGCTAGCAGTACAGGGTTAGGCTACACCTTC. Amino acids: CASSTGLGYTF. V gene TRBV12-5 combines with J gene TRBJ1-2; a possible D gene is TRBD1 (6 bases). The V end was cut by 9 bases, the J end by 8 bases, with 13 bases between. The CDR3 is 11 residues long. Germline loops: CDR1 LGHNT, CDR2 FRNRAP. Full variable domain (rest looked up from reference TRBV12-5 and TRBJ1-2): DARVTQTPRHKVTEMGQEVTMRCQPILGHNTVFWYRQTMMQGLELLAYFRNRAPLDDSGMPKDRFSAEMPDATLATLKIQPSEPRDSAVYFCASSTGLGYTFGSGTRLTVV.

The chain is built from TRBV19 and TRBJ1-1, with D uncertain. The length of the CDR3 is 13 residues. Germline CDR1 LNHDA, CDR2 SQIVND (reference sequence). V dropped 6 bases and J dropped 1 base, with 9 bases sitting between them. CDR3 in amino acids: CASRRRTNTEAFF. The CDR3 coding sequence is TGTGCCAGTAGGAGGAGAACGAACACTGAAGCTTTCTTT.

This sequence joins TRBV9 and TRBJ2-7, with 7 nucleotides matching TRBD1. Germline trimming cut 3 bases from V and 3 bases from J; bases unmatched to any gene: 3. The CDR3 extends over 13 amino acids. Germline V gives CDR1 SGDLS, CDR2 YYNGEE. The CDR3 DNA sequence: TGTGCCAGCAGCGCGGGACAGTACTACGAGCAGTACTTC. Its protein product is CASSAGQYYEQYF.

The rearrangement links TRBV2 to TRBJ2-3, with 9 bases lining up with TRBD2. The V gene's germline CDR1 is SNHLY and CDR2 FYNNEI. The CDR3 loop spans 19 amino acids. Germline trimming cut 4 bases from V and 1 base from J; bases unmatched to any gene: 15. This CDR3 is CASSARTPPIAGGTDTQYF. In nucleotides, the CDR3 is TGTGCCAGCAGTGCACGAACGCCTCCAATAGCGGGGGGCACAGATACGCAGTATTTT.

The rearrangement uses TRBV7-2 and TRBJ2-1; the match to TRBD2 covers 7 bases. The CDR3 extends over 17 amino acids. Germline V lookup: CDR1 SGHTA, CDR2 FQGNSA. The junction had 13 bases not matched to a gene; V was cut back by 2 bases and J by 6 bases. The CDR3 nucleotides read TGTGCCAGCAGCTTAAGCCCGGGGACGGGGGGTTTCAATGAGCAGTTCTTC. Residues: CASSLSPGTGGFNEQFF.

The genes are TRBV11-2 and TRBJ1-2, with 7 bases aligning to TRBD1. V lost 5 bases to trimming and J lost 7 bases; unmatched junction nucleotides: 7. From germline, CDR1 is SGHAT and CDR2 FQNNGV. The length of the CDR3 is 13 residues. In nucleotides, the CDR3 is TGTGCCAGCAGCGCCCGGGCAGGGGGTGGCTACACCTTC. Its translation: CASSARAGGGYTF.

This clone occurred a few times. The V and J genes are TRBV28 and TRBJ2-7; a possible D gene is TRBD1 (5 bases). Trimming stripped 4 bases from V and 3 bases from J, with 19 bases between. The CDR3 is made up of 16 amino acids. Per germline, CDR1 MDHEN and CDR2 SYDVKM. The CDR3 sequence: CASSSLTVTKVYEQYF. The DNA of the CDR3 is TGTGCCAGCAGTTCACTGACAGTAACCAAGGTCTACGAGCAGTACTTC.

V and J are TRBV24-1 and TRBJ2-2; maybe TRBD1 (6 bases). Trimming took off 5 bases at V and 1 base at J, with 7 bases between the two ends. This CDR3 region has 14 residues. The germline V gene has CDR1 KGHDR and CDR2 SFDVKD. The CDR3 DNA sequence: TGTGCCACCAGTGGACAGGTGAACACCGGGGAGCTGTTTTTT. This sequence encodes CATSGQVNTGELFF.

This clone has a single count. This chain links TRBV9 with TRBJ2-3; TRBD1 is a possible D gene (6 bases). CDR1 is SGDLS and CDR2 is YYNGEE in the germline V gene. V lost 0 bases and J lost 4, with 6 bases in between. This CDR3 spans 13 amino acids. The CDR3 region has the DNA TGTGCCAGCAGCGTAGGGGGGCCAGATACGCAGTATTTT. As protein: CASSVGGPDTQYF.

This clone was observed a single time. The rearrangement links TRBV19 to TRBJ2-2; 10 positions match TRBD1. With 6 bases clipped from V and 6 bases from J, the junction kept 10 bases outside the gene matches. CDR1 is LNHDA and CDR2 is SQIVND in the germline V gene (reference sequence). The CDR3 is 16 residues long. CDR3 DNA sequence: TGTGCCAGTAGGAAACCAGACAGGGGGCTCGCCGGGGAGCTGTTTTTT. Protein: CASRKPDRGLAGELFF.

The chain recombines TRBV24-1 with TRBJ2-7, with D tentatively TRBD2 (6 bases). From germline, CDR1 is KGHDR and CDR2 SFDVKD. The CDR3 has 14 amino acids. V was clipped by 0 bases and J by 6 bases, with 11 bases between them. The CDR3 DNA sequence: TGTGCCACCAGTGATTTGTGGCGGGGAGGCGAGCAGTACTTC. It is translated as CATSDLWRGGEQYF.

The chain combines TRBV9 with TRBJ2-1, with 7 bases identical to TRBD2. This CDR3 has 16 amino acids. V trimming: 0 bases; J trimming: 0 bases; junction bases outside the gene matches: 3. The germline CDR1 and CDR2 sequences are SGDLS and YYNGEE. CDR3: CASSVVRGGSYNEQFF. In nucleotides, the CDR3 is TGTGCCAGCAGCGTAGTTCGCGGGGGCTCCTACAATGAGCAGTTCTTC.

A single count supports this clone. The J gene is TRBJ2-5, the V gene TRBV27, with 7 bases that match TRBD2. J was trimmed by 2 bases and V by 2 bases; bases with no gene match: 11. CDR3 length: 17 residues. Germline assignment: CDR1 MNHEY and CDR2 SMNVEV (reference sequence). The CDR3 here is CASSLGWTGGAQETQYF. The CDR3 DNA follows: TGTGCCAGCAGTTTAGGGTGGACGGGGGGTGCGCAAGAGACCCAGTACTTC.

V gene TRBV7-2 combines with J gene TRBJ1-5; 7 bases are shared with TRBD1. V trimming: 4 bases; J trimming: 7 bases; junction bases outside the gene matches: 7. The germline V gene encodes CDR1 SGHTA and CDR2 FQGNSA. The CDR3 sequence is 14 residues long. DNA of the CDR3: TGTGCCAGCAGCTCACAGGGGATGGGGCAGCCCCAGCATTTT. The encoded protein is CASSSQGMGQPQHF. The whole variable domain, remainder taken from reference TRBV7-2 and TRBJ1-5, is GAGVSQSPSNKVTEKGKDVELRCDPISGHTALYWYRQSLGQGLEFLIYFQGNSAPDKSGLPSDRFSAERTGGSVSTLTIQRTQQEDSAVYLCASSSQGMGQPQHFGDGTRLSIL.

The CDR3 sequence is CASRATSGAVEQYF. CDR3 in DNA: TGTGCCAGCAGGGCGACTAGCGGGGCTGTCGAGCAGTACTTC. The V and J genes are TRBV6-5 and TRBJ2-7, with TRBD2 matching 11 bases. Germline-derived CDR1 and CDR2 are MNHEY and SVGAGI. V trimming: 6 bases; J trimming: 6 bases; junction bases outside the gene matches: 7. The CDR3 contains 14 residues.

The chain joins TRBV18 to TRBJ2-4; no clear D gene. The CDR3 extends over 14 amino acids. Trimming left V 0 bases short and J 8 bases short, with 11 bases between. In germline, CDR1 is KGHSH, CDR2 LQKENI. The CDR3 DNA reads as TGTGCCAGCTCACCACCGACGGGTTCGGACATTCAGTACTTC. This translates into CASSPPTGSDIQYF.

The rearrangement links TRBV6-5 to TRBJ2-2; TRBD1 might be the D (6 bases). Trimming removed 2 bases at V and 4 bases at J, with 8 bases between. The CDR3 is 14 residues long. In germline, CDR1 is MNHEY, CDR2 SVGAGI. CDR3 sequence reads: CASSYRGGTGELFF. As DNA, the CDR3 is TGTGCCAGCAGTTACCGAGGGGGCACCGGGGAGCTGTTTTTT.

The V call is TRBV6-5, the J call TRBJ1-3, with 8 bases matching TRBD1. V was pared by 4 bases and J by 4 bases, with 6 bases of the junction left unmatched. Germline V gene sequence: CDR1 MNHEY, CDR2 SVGAGI. The CDR3 length is 15 residues. The CDR3 DNA sequence: TGTGCCAGCAGTTCCACCCGGACAGGGGGAAACACCATATATTTT. Its protein is CASSSTRTGGNTIYF.

This sequence joins TRBV18 and TRBJ2-7, with D perhaps TRBD2 (6 bases). The CDR3 sequence is 12 residues long. Per germline, CDR1 KGHSH and CDR2 LQKENI. V was shortened by 3 bases and J by 6 bases, with 9 bases between the two germline ends. CDR3 region: CASSPAGSEQYF. The DNA of the CDR3 is TGTGCCAGCTCACCGGCGGGGTCCGAGCAGTACTTC.

The gene calls are TRBV7-2 and TRBJ1-5; 7 bases fit TRBD1. The CDR3 covers 15 residues. Trimming cost V 5 bases and J 3 bases; bases outside gene matches: 7. The germline gives CDR1 SGHTA, CDR2 FQGNSA. In nucleotides, the CDR3 is TGTGCCAGCAGCGCGTCGGGACAGTCCAATCAGCCCCAGCATTTT. Protein sequence: CASSASGQSNQPQHF.

This chain joins TRBV4-1 and TRBJ2-1; 7 bases are shared with TRBD1. J was trimmed by 5 bases and V by 4 bases; bases with no gene match: 2. The CDR3 consists of 13 residues. CDR1 MGHRA and CDR2 YSYEKL come from the germline V gene. The CDR3 loop is CASSPTGDNEQFF. The CDR3 coding sequence is TGCGCCAGCAGCCCAACAGGGGACAATGAGCAGTTCTTC.

CDR3 residues: CATSDPSGGASDTQYF. Written as DNA, the CDR3 is TGTGCCACCAGTGACCCTAGCGGGGGGGCGTCAGATACGCAGTATTTT. This rearrangement joins TRBV24-1 to TRBJ2-3, with 12 bases matching TRBD2. Looked up from germline, CDR1 is KGHDR and CDR2 is SFDVKD. V dropped 4 bases and J dropped 4; count of bases not matched to a gene: 5. CDR3 length: 16 residues.

The chain carries TRBV7-2 and TRBJ1-6; D remains unclear. CDR1 and CDR2 from the germline V gene are SGHTA and FQGNSA. V was shortened by 0 bases and J by 8 bases, with 8 bases between the two germline ends. The length of the CDR3 is 14 residues. For the CDR3, the DNA is TGTGCCAGCAGCTTAGCTGGCAGTTATTCACCCCTCCACTTT. Amino acid sequence: CASSLAGSYSPLHF.

The rearrangement joins TRBV30 to TRBJ1-2; 7 bases agree with TRBD1. With 8 bases clipped from V and 10 bases from J, the junction kept 7 bases outside the gene matches. CDR3 length: 10 amino acids. Germline CDR1 and CDR2: GTSNPN and SVGIG (reference sequence). CDR3 nucleotides: TGTGCCCGTAGACAGGGAAACTACACCTTC. This codes for CARRQGNYTF.

The chain links TRBV7-8 to TRBJ1-2; D possibly corresponds to TRBD1 (5 bases). V lost 5 bases and J 7 bases, leaving 17 bases between the germline ends. Germline lookup yields CDR1 SGHVS and CDR2 FQNEAQ. CDR3 length equals 14 residues. The CDR3 region is CASSAREGRGGYTF. Written as DNA, the CDR3 is TGTGCCAGCAGCGCCCGGGAGGGGAGAGGTGGCTACACCTTC.

The chain joins TRBV18 to TRBJ1-1, with D possibly TRBD1 on 5 matching bases. CDR1 KGHSH and CDR2 LQKENI come from the germline V gene. Trimming shortened V by 5 bases and J by 0 bases, and 7 bases separated the two germline ends. The length of the CDR3 is 13 residues. The CDR3 sequence is CASSETVNTEAFF. CDR3 sequence (DNA): TGTGCCAGCTCAGAGACAGTGAACACTGAAGCTTTCTTT.

V gene TRBV7-3 combines with J gene TRBJ2-2, with TRBD1 as a possible D gene (6 bases). The length of the CDR3 is 14 residues. Germline V gene sequence: CDR1 SGHTA, CDR2 FQGTGA. The V and J ends lost 8 bases and 4 bases respectively, with 14 bases between them. CDR3: CASGHRAGTGELFF. CDR3 DNA sequence: TGTGCCAGCGGCCACAGGGCCGGCACCGGGGAGCTGTTTTTT.

This chain links TRBV12-3 or TRBV12-4 with TRBJ1-1; D is unresolved. This CDR3 spans 13 amino acids. V gave up 3 bases and J gave up 4 bases, with 9 bases separating them. The CDR3 loop is CASSFVRGTEAFF. Written as DNA, the CDR3 is TGTGCCAGCAGTTTTGTTCGGGGCACTGAAGCTTTCTTT.

The chain is built from TRBV19 and TRBJ1-2; D is possibly TRBD1 (5 bases). The CDR3 is 14 amino acids. CDR1 is LNHDA, CDR2 SQIVND, per germline (reference sequence). V gave up 4 bases and J gave up 6 bases, with 15 bases separating them. CDR3 sequence (DNA): TGTGCCAGTAGTAACCAGGGCACCCGCAATGGCTACACCTTC. Translated, it gives CASSNQGTRNGYTF.

V usage is TRBV19 and J usage is TRBJ1-1; 7 bases are a match to TRBD1. This CDR3 contains 14 residues. Per the germline V gene, CDR1 is LNHDA and CDR2 is SQIVND (reference sequence). The J segment lost 0 bases and the V segment lost 7 bases, leaving 5 bases of the junction unmatched. The DNA for the CDR3 is TGTGCCAGTACCCTAGGGACAGTGAACACTGAAGCTTTCTTT. Protein product: CASTLGTVNTEAFF.

In this sample, this clone turned up a few times. The rearrangement joins TRBV7-9 to TRBJ2-7; D is perhaps TRBD1 (5 bases). V lost 5 bases and J 5 bases, leaving 13 bases between the germline ends. The CDR3 runs 13 residues. CDR1 is SEHNR, CDR2 FQNEAQ, per germline (reference sequence). CDR3 region: CASSGQGLDEQYF. CDR3 DNA: TGTGCCAGCAGCGGTCAGGGCCTCGACGAGCAGTACTTC.

V usage is TRBV25-1 and J usage is TRBJ1-6; 7 positions agree with TRBD1. Germline V gene data show CDR1 as MGHDK and CDR2 as SYGVNS. The CDR3 has 14 amino acids. With 9 bases clipped from V and 6 bases from J, the junction kept 8 bases outside the gene matches. The CDR3 DNA sequence: TGTGCCAGTGATAGGGGACAGTTTAATTCACCCCTCCACTTT. It encodes CASDRGQFNSPLHF.